This T cell receptor beta chain stems from a study of OX40 agonist ivuxolimab in advanced cancers. Germline V gives CDR1 GTSNPN, CDR2 SVGIG (reference sequence). Unmatched junction bases numbered 5, after V lost 4 bases and J lost 4 bases. The CDR3 is 15 residues long. Profiling relied on immunoSEQ multiplex PCR, and the TCRdb table lists in-frame clones only, not all of them. The table lists tens of thousands of clones, approximately 80% of them singletons. The source of this sequence is an adult with an advanced solid tumor such as melanoma, head and neck, liver or kidney cancer. The V call is TRBV30, the J call TRBJ2-1; 12 bases are shared with TRBD2. The source was CD4+ or CD8+ T cells sorted from blood, collected in a trial of the OX40 agonist ivuxolimab. This CDR3 is CAWNEGTSGYNEQFF. In DNA form, the CDR3 reads TGTGCCTGGAACGAAGGGACTAGCGGGTACAATGAGCAGTTCTTC.